A selection of T cell receptor beta chains follows, all from one sample in a study of T-cell memory formation after mild COVID-19. TCRdb processed the 5' RACE reads anew with MiXCR; each CDR3 protein has one entry. The sample has under 250,000 distinct CDR3 sequences; approximately 15% are singletons. The specimen was PBMCs or a T cell subset sorted from them (not recorded which). The origin of the receptors is an adult woman who had mild COVID-19 (a few samples of this study predate the infection). Cell type and time point are not known. Both conserved end residues are part of each CDR3. Each record gives: V gene, J gene, CDR3 protein.

TRBV12-3/TRBV12-4	TRBJ2-6	CASSFFSGANVLTF
TRBV6-1	TRBJ2-5	CASTLGTSEWETQYF
TRBV12-3/TRBV12-4	TRBJ2-5	CASSFGEQETQYF
TRBV12-3/TRBV12-4	TRBJ2-1	CASSEIEQREQFF
TRBV3-1	TRBJ2-1	CASSQVTSGGATEQFF
TRBV5-1	TRBJ2-7	CASSLGAVESNEQYF
TRBV4-2	TRBJ2-2	CASSHQTGGDTGELFF
TRBV7-8	TRBJ2-1	CASSPPRAAYGYNEQFF
TRBV3-1	TRBJ2-2	CASSLGTGRNTGELFF
TRBV29-1	TRBJ1-3	CSIRTGGSGNTIYF
TRBV12-3/TRBV12-4	TRBJ2-1	CASRPTSGGPQNEQFF
TRBV12-3/TRBV12-4	TRBJ2-5	CASSPHRDQETQYF
TRBV12-3/TRBV12-4	TRBJ2-1	CASSSGGVYNEQFF
TRBV24-1	TRBJ2-3	CATLRDRSPLAGGISTDTQYF
TRBV3-1	TRBJ2-3	CASSPRRSGEDTQYF
TRBV6-5	TRBJ2-4	CASSTGALAKNIQYF
TRBV5-1	TRBJ2-6	CASSLGRGYDLSGANVLTF
TRBV12-3/TRBV12-4	TRBJ1-3	CASSFRVPVNTIYF
TRBV7-8	TRBJ2-7	CASSRTSARSYEQYF
TRBV4-2	TRBJ2-1	CASSQAGGVPGNEQFF
TRBV7-2	TRBJ2-1	CASSQGHLAGGSSYNEQFF
TRBV13	TRBJ2-5	CASSLLGDQETQYF
TRBV20-1	TRBJ1-1	CNLDRMNTEAFF
TRBV5-1	TRBJ2-3	CASSLGKTGADTQYF
TRBV5-6	TRBJ1-2	CASSQGGTLNYGYTF
TRBV29-1	TRBJ2-7	CSVGTGGMNEQYF
TRBV27	TRBJ1-5	CASRLGDDQPQHF
TRBV24-1	TRBJ2-3	CATSVPGGTQYF
TRBV12-3/TRBV12-4	TRBJ2-7	CASSLDVLASGRAFDEQYF
TRBV12-3/TRBV12-4	TRBJ2-2	CASSLRGVGELFF
TRBV12-3/TRBV12-4	TRBJ1-2	CASSRGTGAGNYGYTF
TRBV6-5	TRBJ1-2	CASSYSRQGRLFVYGYTF
TRBV3-1	TRBJ2-3	CASSFKGDTQYF
TRBV2	TRBJ2-7	CASSELMRESSYEQYF
TRBV10-3	TRBJ2-2	CAISETDTGELFF
TRBV7-2	TRBJ2-5	CASSPTSGQETQYF
TRBV5-1	TRBJ2-1	CASSKVGYNEQFF
TRBV7-3	TRBJ2-1	CASSSNSGMSDNEQFF
TRBV29-1	TRBJ2-7	CSVQRGLAYEQYF
TRBV6-5	TRBJ2-7	CASNLAGAYEQYF
TRBV7-9	TRBJ2-3	CASTSGGANTQYF
TRBV4-1	TRBJ2-1	CASSQVPWEGSDGNEQFF
TRBV12-3/TRBV12-4	TRBJ1-1	CASSEGVGRGAFF
TRBV9	TRBJ2-1	CASSPLQGGSEQFF
TRBV18	TRBJ2-1	CASSPREKAATLNYNEQFF
TRBV6-6	TRBJ2-3	CASSYGLNTQYF